This TCR beta chain appears in the sequencing data of a study of T cell responses to AZD1222 COVID-19 vaccine. Produced via immunoSEQ multiplex PCR; TCRdb's table is partial and in-frame only. Altogether about 42,000 clones are present, approximately 88% being singletons, with the ten largest covering 15% to 20%. Germline V lookup: CDR1 SQVTM, CDR2 ANQGSEA. Between the trimmed V and J ends, which lost 5 bases and 0 bases, there was a span of 12 bases. The CDR3 is 14 amino acids. The sample in question was peripheral blood, obtained 28 days after the second AZD1222 dose. This receptor was identified in an adult who received the AZD1222 COVID-19 vaccine. The chain employs TRBV29-1 and TRBJ2-3; a weak D match, TRBD2 (6 bases). CDR3: CSVFLATSTDTQYF. CDR3 nucleotide sequence: TGCAGCGTTTTTCTAGCGACTAGCACAGATACGCAGTATTTT.